The 10 T cell receptor beta chains below come from one sample, sequenced in a study of graft-versus-host responses after intestinal transplantation. The repertoire was sequenced with immunoSEQ multiplex PCR; TCRdb's copy has only in-frame clones and lacks some. This sample has over 45,000 clones, with around 90% found just once. Sequencing used PBMCs, obtained 26 days after transplant. Receptors were obtained from a human patient who received an intestinal transplant, so some T cells may come from the graft donor.

J is TRBJ2-5 and V is TRBV2; D perhaps matches TRBD2 (6 bases). Trimming shortened V by 6 bases and J by 1 base, and 15 bases separated the two germline ends. The germline CDR1 and CDR2 sequences are SNHLY and FYNNEI. This CDR3 comprises 15 residues. The CDR3 DNA sequence: TGTGCCAGCAGCCCACCCGGAGCGGGCCAAGAGACCCAGTACTTC. It codes for CASSPPGAGQETQYF.

The chain links TRBV4-1 to TRBJ1-1; D is uncertain. Per germline, CDR1 MGHRA and CDR2 YSYEKL. V lost 0 bases and J 5 bases, leaving 13 bases between the germline ends. The length of the CDR3 is 15 residues. The chain's CDR3 is CASSQETQVETEAFF. CDR3 nucleotides: TGCGCCAGCAGCCAAGAAACTCAAGTAGAAACTGAAGCTTTCTTT.

The V gene is TRBV14, the J gene TRBJ1-2, with D unresolved. Deletions cut 1 base from V and 0 bases from J, with 6 bases between. Looked up from germline, CDR1 is SGHDN and CDR2 is FVKESK. The CDR3 is made up of 14 amino acids. CDR3 in DNA: TGTGCCAGCAGCCAAGTTCCCTCTAACTATGGCTACACCTTC. Its translation is CASSQVPSNYGYTF. Using reference TRBV14 and TRBJ1-2 for the parts outside the CDR3, the full variable domain is EAGVTQFPSHSVIEKGQTVTLRCDPISGHDNLYWYRRVMGKEIKFLLHFVKESKQDESGMPNNRFLAERTGGTYSTLKVQPAELEDSGVYFCASSQVPSNYGYTFGSGTRLTVV.

This rearrangement joins TRBV7-6 to TRBJ1-1, with TRBD1 identical over 7 bases. The trim removed 4 bases at V and 4 bases at J, leaving 6 bases unmatched. This CDR3 is built from 14 residues. Germline-derived CDR1 and CDR2 are SGHVS and FNYEAQ. DNA of the CDR3: TGTGCCAGCAGCTCCGGGACAGCGGCCACTGAAGCTTTCTTT. This gives the protein CASSSGTAATEAFF.

The chain recombines TRBV7-6 with TRBJ2-3, with a weak D call TRBD1 (5 bases). The V end was cut by 1 base, the J end by 4 bases, with 9 bases between. The CDR3 spans 14 residues. Per the germline V gene, CDR1 is SGHVS and CDR2 is FNYEAQ. The CDR3 nucleotides read TGTGCCAGCAGCTTAGAGGGGAATTCAGATACGCAGTATTTT. Translation: CASSLEGNSDTQYF.

The CDR3 spells CASSLDTYEQYF. CDR3 nucleotides: TGTGCCAGCAGCTTAGACACCTACGAGCAGTACTTC. The chain carries TRBV11-2 and TRBJ2-7; D is uncertain. V was pared by 0 bases and J by 2 bases, with 2 bases between. This CDR3 region has 12 residues. Per germline, CDR1 SGHAT and CDR2 FQNNGV.

The chain joins TRBV6-5 to TRBJ2-2, with TRBD2 matching 7 bases. The CDR3 runs 15 residues. Trimming at V came to 5 bases and at J to 5 bases, leaving 8 bases not matched to a gene. Germline-derived CDR1 and CDR2 are MNHEY and SVGAGI. This CDR3 reads CASSPPTSSTGELFF. The CDR3 region has the DNA TGTGCCAGCAGTCCCCCGACTAGCAGTACCGGGGAGCTGTTTTTT.

This chain connects TRBV5-1 to TRBJ2-1; possibly TRBD1 for D (7 bases). The CDR3 spans 12 residues. Germline V gene lookup returns CDR1 SGHRS and CDR2 YFSETQ. The V and J ends lost 4 bases and 14 bases respectively, with 16 bases between them. As DNA, the CDR3 is TGCGCCAGCAGCATGAGACAGGGAGGAGAGTTCTTC. Protein sequence: CASSMRQGGEFF.

The J gene is TRBJ2-1, the V gene TRBV4-1; tentatively, D is TRBD1 (5 bases). The CDR3 is 17 amino acids. The ends were cut back, 4 bases at V and 3 bases at J, with 19 bases in the middle. CDR1 is MGHRA, CDR2 YSYEKL, per germline. CDR3 region: CASSPLGQGSGYNEQFF. The CDR3 region has the DNA TGCGCCAGCAGCCCCTTAGGCCAGGGTTCGGGCTACAATGAGCAGTTCTTC.

This chain connects TRBV27 to TRBJ2-1, with 9 nucleotides matching TRBD2. Germline V gene sequence: CDR1 MNHEY, CDR2 SMNVEV (reference sequence). The J segment lost 3 bases and the V segment lost 5 bases, leaving 5 bases of the junction unmatched. The CDR3 runs to 15 residues. The CDR3 DNA reads TGTGCCAGCAGTGAGACTAGCGGTTACTACAATGAGCAGTTCTTC. Its protein is CASSETSGYYNEQFF.